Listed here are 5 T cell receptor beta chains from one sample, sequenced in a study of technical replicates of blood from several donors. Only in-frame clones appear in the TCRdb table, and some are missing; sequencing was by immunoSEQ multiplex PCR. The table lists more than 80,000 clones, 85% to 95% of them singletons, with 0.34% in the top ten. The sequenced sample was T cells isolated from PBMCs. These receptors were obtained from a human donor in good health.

The CDR3 reads CASSFIIYGETQYF. For the CDR3, the DNA is TGTGCCAGCAGCTTCATCATATACGGAGAGACCCAGTACTTC. The chain links TRBV5-6 to TRBJ2-5; D is uncertain. CDR3 length: 14 amino acids. Trimming stripped 2 bases from V and 4 bases from J, with 12 bases between. The V gene's germline CDR1 is SGHDT and CDR2 YYEEEE.

This chain's CDR3 is CATSLTGGGTDTQYF. Here the CDR3 DNA reads TGTGCCACCAGCCTGACAGGGGGCGGCACAGATACGCAGTATTTT. This chain connects TRBV15 to TRBJ2-3; TRBD1 aligns across 10 bases. The CDR3 loop spans 15 amino acids. The J segment lost 1 base and the V segment lost 5 bases, leaving 3 bases of the junction unmatched. CDR1 and CDR2 (germline): LNHNV, YYDKDF (reference sequence). The variable domain in full, completed from reference TRBV15 and TRBJ2-3, reads DAMVIQNPRYQVTQFGKPVTLSCSQTLNHNVMYWYQQKSSQAPKLLFHYYDKDFNNEADTPDNFQSRRPNTSFCFLDIRSPGLGDTAMYLCATSLTGGGTDTQYFGPGTRLTVL.

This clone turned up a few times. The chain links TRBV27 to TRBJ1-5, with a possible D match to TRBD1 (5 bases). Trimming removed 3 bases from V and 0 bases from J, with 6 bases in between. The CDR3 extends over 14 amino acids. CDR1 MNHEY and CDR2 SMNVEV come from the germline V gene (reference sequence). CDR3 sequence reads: CASSFRDSNQPQHF. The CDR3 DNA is TGTGCCAGCAGTTTCAGGGATAGCAATCAGCCCCAGCATTTT.

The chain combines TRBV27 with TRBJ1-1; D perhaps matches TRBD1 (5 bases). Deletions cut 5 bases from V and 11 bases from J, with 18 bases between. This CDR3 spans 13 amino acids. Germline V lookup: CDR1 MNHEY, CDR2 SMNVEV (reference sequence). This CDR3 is CASSKSRAHRAFF. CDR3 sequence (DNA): TGTGCCAGCAGTAAAAGTCGGGCCCACAGGGCTTTCTTT.

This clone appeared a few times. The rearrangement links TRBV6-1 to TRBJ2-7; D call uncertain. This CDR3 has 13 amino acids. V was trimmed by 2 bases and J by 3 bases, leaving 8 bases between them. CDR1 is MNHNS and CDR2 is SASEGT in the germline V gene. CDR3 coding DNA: TGTGCCAGCAGTGAATTCCGGGTCTACGAGCAGTACTTC. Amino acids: CASSEFRVYEQYF.